Listed below are T cell receptor beta chains from one sample, sequenced in a study of control samples from healthy donors and cancer patients. Libraries were prepared by immunoSEQ multiplex PCR; TCRdb keeps only in-frame clonotypes and omits some of them. The sample records about 170,000 clones, about 87% being singletons. The sequenced material came from blood. These receptors were taken from a man aged 30 to 45 in good health. Both conserved end residues are trimmed from each CDR3.

v_gene: TRBV6-1
j_gene: TRBJ1-5
CDR3aa: ASSDRAFTNQPQH

v_gene: TRBV28
j_gene: TRBJ2-7
CDR3aa: ASSYPEDEQY

v_gene: TRBV4-1
j_gene: TRBJ2-6
CDR3aa: ASRPLESGANVLT

v_gene: TRBV4-3
j_gene: TRBJ1-4
CDR3aa: ASSQDTGGNEKLF

v_gene: TRBV30
j_gene: TRBJ2-3
CDR3aa: AWDPRGGPTDTQY

v_gene: TRBV5-1
j_gene: TRBJ2-7
CDR3aa: ASSLASGGIIEQY

v_gene: TRBV6-5
j_gene: TRBJ2-1
CDR3aa: ASFPWLAGANEQF

v_gene: TRBV27
j_gene: TRBJ1-5
CDR3aa: ASSAQGRGNQPQH

v_gene: TRBV5-1
j_gene: TRBJ1-2
CDR3aa: ASSLAFADSIYGYT

v_gene: TRBV11-2
j_gene: TRBJ2-7
CDR3aa: ASSFDVSSYEQY

v_gene: TRBV2
j_gene: TRBJ2-7
CDR3aa: ASSEQVHGEQY

v_gene: TRBV4-1
j_gene: TRBJ1-5
CDR3aa: ASSQSNQPQH

v_gene: TRBV19
j_gene: TRBJ1-1
CDR3aa: ASSIGSAGWYTEAF

v_gene: TRBV2
j_gene: TRBJ2-3
CDR3aa: ASRLSGRSDTQY

v_gene: TRBV28
j_gene: TRBJ1-6
CDR3aa: ASSSRNSPLH

v_gene: TRBV11-2
j_gene: TRBJ2-7
CDR3aa: ASSLIGSSYEQY

v_gene: TRBV4-1
j_gene: TRBJ2-1
CDR3aa: ASSQVLTSGGYNEQF

v_gene: TRBV7-6
j_gene: TRBJ2-2
CDR3aa: ASSLVGRATTGELF